This entry is about one TCR beta chain. It was at deep level that the assay was run. Genomic DNA (from each subset) was split evenly across several immunoSEQ plates. Assay used: immunoSEQ multiplex PCR; TCRdb lists only in-frame clones, some missing. The sample lists 500,000 to 700,000 clones, approximately 95% occurring once. This entry comes from a study of shared clonotypes between healthy human individuals. Across the study: Each donor contributed plates that comprised three CD4 naive, three CD4 memory, two CD8 naive and one CD8 memory.

Only CD45RO-negative cells positively selected for CCR7 counted as naive CD8 cells, so terminally differentiated effector memory CD45RA+ cells were excluded. The clonotype originates from a woman aged 25-40 years in good health. Sample: naive CD8+ T cells sorted from blood.

CDR3 sequence (DNA): TGTGCCAGCAGTTACCGTCGCGCGGACCAGCCCCAGCATTTT. Its translation is CASSYRRADQPQHF. J is TRBJ1-5 and V is TRBV27; D remains ambiguous. V dropped 4 bases and J dropped 7 bases, with 14 bases sitting between them. Germline CDR1 is MNHEY and CDR2 is SMNVEV (reference sequence). This CDR3 comprises 14 residues.